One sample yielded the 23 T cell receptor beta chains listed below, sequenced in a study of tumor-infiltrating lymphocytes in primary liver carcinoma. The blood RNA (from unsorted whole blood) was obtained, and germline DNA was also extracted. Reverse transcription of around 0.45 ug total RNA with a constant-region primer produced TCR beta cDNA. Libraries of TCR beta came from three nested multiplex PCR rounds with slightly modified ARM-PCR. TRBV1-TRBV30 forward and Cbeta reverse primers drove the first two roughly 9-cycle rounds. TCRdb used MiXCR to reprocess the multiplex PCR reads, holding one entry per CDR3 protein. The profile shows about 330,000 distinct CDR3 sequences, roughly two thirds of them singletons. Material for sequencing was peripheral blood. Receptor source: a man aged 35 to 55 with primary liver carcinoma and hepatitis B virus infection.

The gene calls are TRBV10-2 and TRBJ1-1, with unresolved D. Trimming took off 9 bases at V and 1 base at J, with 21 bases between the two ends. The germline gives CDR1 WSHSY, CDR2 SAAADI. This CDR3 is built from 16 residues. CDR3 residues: CASTRKWKEGNTEAFF. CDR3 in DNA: TGCGCCAGTACCCGTAAATGGAAGGAAGGGAACACTGAAGCTTTCTTT.

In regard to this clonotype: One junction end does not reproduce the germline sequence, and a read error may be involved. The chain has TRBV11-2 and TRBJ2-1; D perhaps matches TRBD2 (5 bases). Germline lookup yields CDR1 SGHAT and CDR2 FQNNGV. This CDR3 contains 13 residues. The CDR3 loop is CASSLAQYDEQFF. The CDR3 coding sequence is TGTGCAAGCAGCTTAGCGCAGTACGATGAGCAGTTCTTC.

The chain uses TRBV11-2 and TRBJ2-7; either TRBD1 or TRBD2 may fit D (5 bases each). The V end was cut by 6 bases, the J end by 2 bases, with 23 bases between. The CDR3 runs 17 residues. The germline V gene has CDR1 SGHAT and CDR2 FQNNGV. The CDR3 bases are TGTGCCAGCAGTTCACTCGAGGGGCGCGGTCTCGCCTACGAGCAGTACTTC. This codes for CASSSLEGRGLAYEQYF.

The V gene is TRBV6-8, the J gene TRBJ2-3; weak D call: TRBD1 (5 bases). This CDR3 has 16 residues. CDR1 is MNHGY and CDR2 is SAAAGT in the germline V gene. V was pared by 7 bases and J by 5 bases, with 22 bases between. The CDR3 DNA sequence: TGTGCCAGCACCACCCCCGCGTCGACAGAGCTAGATACGCAGTATTTT. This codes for CASTTPASTELDTQYF.

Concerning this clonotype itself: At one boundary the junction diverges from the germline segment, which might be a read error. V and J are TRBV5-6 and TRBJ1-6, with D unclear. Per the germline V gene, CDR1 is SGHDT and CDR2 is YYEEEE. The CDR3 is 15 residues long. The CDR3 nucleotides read TGTGCCAGCAGCCCTAGGAGCGGGAGCAACTCACTCCTCCACTTT. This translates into CASSPRSGSNSLLHF.

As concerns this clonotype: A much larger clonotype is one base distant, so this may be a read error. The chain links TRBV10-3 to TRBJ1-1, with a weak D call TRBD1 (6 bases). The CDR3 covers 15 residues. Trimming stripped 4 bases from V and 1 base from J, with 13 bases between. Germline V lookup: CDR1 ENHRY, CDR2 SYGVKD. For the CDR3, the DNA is TGTGCCATCAGTGTGCCGGGACAAAAGAACACTGAAGCTTTCTTT. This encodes CAISVPGQKNTEAFF.

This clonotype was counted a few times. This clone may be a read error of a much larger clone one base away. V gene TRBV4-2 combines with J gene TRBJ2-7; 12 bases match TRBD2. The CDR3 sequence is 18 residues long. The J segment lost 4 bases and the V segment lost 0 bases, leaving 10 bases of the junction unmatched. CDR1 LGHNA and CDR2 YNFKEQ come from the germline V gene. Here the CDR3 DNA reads TGTGCCAGCAGCCAAGAGAGTCCGACTAGCGGGAGTTTTTACGAGCAGTACTTC. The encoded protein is CASSQESPTSGSFYEQYF.

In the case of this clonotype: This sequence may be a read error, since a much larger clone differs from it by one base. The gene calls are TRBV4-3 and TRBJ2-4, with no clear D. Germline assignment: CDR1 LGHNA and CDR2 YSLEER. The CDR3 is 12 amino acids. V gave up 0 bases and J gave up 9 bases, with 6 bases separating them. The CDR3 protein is CASSQDPSIQYF. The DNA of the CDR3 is TGCGCCAGCAGCCAAGATCCCAGCATTCAGTACTTC.

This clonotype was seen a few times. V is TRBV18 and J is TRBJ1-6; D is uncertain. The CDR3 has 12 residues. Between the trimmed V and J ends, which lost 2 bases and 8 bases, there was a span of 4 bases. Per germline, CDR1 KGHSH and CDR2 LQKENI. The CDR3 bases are TGTGCCAGCTCACCAGCGGATTCACCCCTCCACTTT. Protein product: CASSPADSPLHF.

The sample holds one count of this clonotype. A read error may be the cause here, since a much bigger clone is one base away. CDR3 protein: CVSTPTGGFSNYGYTF. CDR3 DNA: TGTGTCAGCACTCCGACAGGGGGCTTTTCCAACTATGGCTACACCTTC. The chain joins TRBV6-1 to TRBJ1-2; 10 bases line up with TRBD1. From germline, CDR1 is MNHNS and CDR2 SASEGT. The CDR3 is made up of 16 amino acids.

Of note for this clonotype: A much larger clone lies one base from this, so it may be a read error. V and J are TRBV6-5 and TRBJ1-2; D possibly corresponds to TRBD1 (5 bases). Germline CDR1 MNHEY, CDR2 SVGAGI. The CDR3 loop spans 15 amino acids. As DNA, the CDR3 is TGTACCAGCAGGCGTAACCCCAGGGCTAACTATGGCTACACCTTC. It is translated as CTSRRNPRANYGYTF.

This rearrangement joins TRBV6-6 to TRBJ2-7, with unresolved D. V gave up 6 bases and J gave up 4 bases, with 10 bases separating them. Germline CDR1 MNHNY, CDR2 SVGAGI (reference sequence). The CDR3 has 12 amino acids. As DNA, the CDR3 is TGTGCCAGCAGCTATACTGCTTACGAGCAGTACTTC. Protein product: CASSYTAYEQYF.

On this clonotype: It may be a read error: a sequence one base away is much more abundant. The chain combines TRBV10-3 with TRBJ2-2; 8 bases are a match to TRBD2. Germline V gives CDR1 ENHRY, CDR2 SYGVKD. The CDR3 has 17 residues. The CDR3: CVISDAATSENTGELFF. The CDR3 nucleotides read TGTGTCATCAGTGACGCGGCGACTAGCGAGAACACCGGGGAGCTGTTTTTT.

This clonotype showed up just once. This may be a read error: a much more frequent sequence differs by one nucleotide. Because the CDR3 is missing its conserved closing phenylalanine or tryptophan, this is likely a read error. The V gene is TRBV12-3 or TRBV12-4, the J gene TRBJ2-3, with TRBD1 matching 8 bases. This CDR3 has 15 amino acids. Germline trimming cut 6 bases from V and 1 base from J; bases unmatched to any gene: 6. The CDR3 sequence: CASSPGQGRTDTQYI. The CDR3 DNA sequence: TGTGCCAGCAGCCCCGGACAGGGTCGCACAGATACGCAGTATATT.

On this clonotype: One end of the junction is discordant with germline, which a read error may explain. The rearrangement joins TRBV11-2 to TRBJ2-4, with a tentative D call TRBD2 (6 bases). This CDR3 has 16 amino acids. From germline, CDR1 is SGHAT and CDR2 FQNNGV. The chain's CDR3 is CVSSSASVLAKNIRYF. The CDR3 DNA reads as TGTGTCAGTAGCTCTGCTAGCGTCTTAGCCAAAAACATTCGGTACTTC.

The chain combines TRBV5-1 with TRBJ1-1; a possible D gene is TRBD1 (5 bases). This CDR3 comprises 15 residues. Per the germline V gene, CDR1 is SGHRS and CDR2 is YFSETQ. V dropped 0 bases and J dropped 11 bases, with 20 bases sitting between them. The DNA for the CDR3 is TGCGCCAGCAGCTTGGCCGTGGGGGTTATGAGTGAGGCTTTCTTT. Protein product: CASSLAVGVMSEAFF.

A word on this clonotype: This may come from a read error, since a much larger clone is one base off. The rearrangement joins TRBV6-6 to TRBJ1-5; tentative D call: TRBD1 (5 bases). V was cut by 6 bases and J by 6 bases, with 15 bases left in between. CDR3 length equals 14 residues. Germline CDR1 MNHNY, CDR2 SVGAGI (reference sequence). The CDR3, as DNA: TGTGCCAGCAGAGACGCAAGCCAGGGTCAGCCCCAGCATTTT. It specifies CASRDASQGQPQHF.

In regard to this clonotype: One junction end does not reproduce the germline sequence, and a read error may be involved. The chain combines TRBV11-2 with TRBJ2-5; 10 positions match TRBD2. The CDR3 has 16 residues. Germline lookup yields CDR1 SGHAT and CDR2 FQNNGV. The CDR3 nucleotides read TGTGCCGGCAGCTTAGTGGGACTAGCGTTACAGGAGACCCAGTACTTC. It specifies CAGSLVGLALQETQYF.

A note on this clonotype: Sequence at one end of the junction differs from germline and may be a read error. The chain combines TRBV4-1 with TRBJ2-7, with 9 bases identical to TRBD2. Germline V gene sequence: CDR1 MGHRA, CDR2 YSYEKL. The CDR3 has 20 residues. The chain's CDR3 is CAGSRASGPGLAGTSYEQYF. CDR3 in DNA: TGCGCCGGCAGCCGAGCCTCGGGGCCCGGTCTAGCGGGGACTTCCTACGAGCAGTACTTC.

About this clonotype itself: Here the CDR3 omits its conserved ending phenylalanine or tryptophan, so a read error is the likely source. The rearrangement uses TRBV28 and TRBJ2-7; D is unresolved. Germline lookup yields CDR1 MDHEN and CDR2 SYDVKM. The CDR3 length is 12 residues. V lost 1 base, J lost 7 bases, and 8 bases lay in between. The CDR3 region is CASSLLAGEQYI. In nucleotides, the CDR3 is TGTGCCAGCAGTTTATTGGCCGGGGAGCAGTACATC.

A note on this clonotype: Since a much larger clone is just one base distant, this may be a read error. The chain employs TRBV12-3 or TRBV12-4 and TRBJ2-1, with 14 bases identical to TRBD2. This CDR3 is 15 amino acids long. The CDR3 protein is CVSSLGTSGSNEQFF. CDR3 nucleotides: TGTGTCAGCAGTTTAGGGACTAGCGGGAGCAATGAGCAGTTCTTC.

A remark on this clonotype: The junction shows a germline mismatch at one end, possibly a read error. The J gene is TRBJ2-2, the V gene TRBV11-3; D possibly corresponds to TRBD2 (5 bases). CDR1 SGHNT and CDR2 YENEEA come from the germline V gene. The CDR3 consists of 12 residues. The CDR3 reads CASSHSAGEPFF. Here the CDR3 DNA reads TGTGCCAGCAGCCATTCCGCCGGGGAGCCGTTTTTT.

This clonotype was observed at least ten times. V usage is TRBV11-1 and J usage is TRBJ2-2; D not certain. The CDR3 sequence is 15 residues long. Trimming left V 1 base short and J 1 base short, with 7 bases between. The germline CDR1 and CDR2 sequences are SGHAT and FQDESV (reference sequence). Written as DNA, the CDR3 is TGTGCCAGCAGCTTAGGGACGGGGAACACCGGGGAGCTGTTTTTT. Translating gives CASSLGTGNTGELFF.